The clone carrying this T cell receptor (beta chain) has just a few counts. The sample comes from a study of regulatory T cells in long-lasting Graves disease. About the study: Patients newly diagnosed with Graves' had been on antithyroid drugs for under 3 months.

Time point described: newly diagnosed GD, antithyroid drugs for less than 3 months. From PBMCs, RNA was extracted and then used to make the TCR library. CDR3 regions were amplified by Arm-PCR using iRepertoire HTBI primers to build TCR beta libraries. One entry per CDR3 protein, called by TCRdb with MiXCR from the multiplex PCR reads. Of 440,000 or so distinct CDR3 sequences listed, more than 13% were seen once; the top ten hold 15% to 20%. These same data were also listed under a study on T cells in Graves' hyperthyroidism and ophthalmopathy. That investigation notes: Hyperthyroidism, newly diagnosed and lasting under 2 months, affected patients aged 18 to 65. The majority of expanded thyroid clonotypes above 0.001 also appeared in blood.

The sample consisted of peripheral blood mononuclear cells (PBMCs), taken at new diagnosis, from a patient treated with antithyroid drugs. This clonotype was obtained from a woman under 40 with Graves disease.

DNA for the CDR3: TGTGCCAGCAGCACCTCTAACGAGCAGTACTTC. Amino acid sequence: CASSTSNEQYF. This chain links TRBV12-3 or TRBV12-4 with TRBJ2-7; D is ambiguous. The CDR3 covers 11 residues. The V gene lost 6 bases and the J gene lost 5 bases, with 8 bases spanning the gap.